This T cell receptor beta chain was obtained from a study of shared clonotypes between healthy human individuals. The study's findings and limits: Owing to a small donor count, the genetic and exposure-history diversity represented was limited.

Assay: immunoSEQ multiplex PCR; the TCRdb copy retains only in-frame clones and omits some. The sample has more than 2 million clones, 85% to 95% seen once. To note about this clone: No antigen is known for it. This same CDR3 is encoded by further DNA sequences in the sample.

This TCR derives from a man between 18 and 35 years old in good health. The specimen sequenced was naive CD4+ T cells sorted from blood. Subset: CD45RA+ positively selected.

The CDR3 is CASSPGLSTEAFF. In nucleotides, the CDR3 is TGTGCCAGCTCACCAGGGCTCAGCACTGAAGCTTTCTTT. The chain employs TRBV18 and TRBJ1-1, with D hard to call. The germline V gene has CDR1 KGHSH and CDR2 LQKENI. This CDR3 comprises 13 residues. With 2 bases removed from V and 4 bases from J, the gap between germline ends came to 8 bases.